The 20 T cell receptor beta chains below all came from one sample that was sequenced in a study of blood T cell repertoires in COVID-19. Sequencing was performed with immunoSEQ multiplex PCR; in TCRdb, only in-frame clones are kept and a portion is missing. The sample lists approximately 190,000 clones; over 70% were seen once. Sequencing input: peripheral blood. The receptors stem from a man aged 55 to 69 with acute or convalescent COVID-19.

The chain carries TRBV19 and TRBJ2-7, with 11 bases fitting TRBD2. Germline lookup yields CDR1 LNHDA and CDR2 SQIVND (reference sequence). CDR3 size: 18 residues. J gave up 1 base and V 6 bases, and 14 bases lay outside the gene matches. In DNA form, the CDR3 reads TGTGCCAGTAGCCTAGGGCGGAGGGGACTAGCGGCATCCTACGAGCAGTACTTC. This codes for CASSLGRRGLAASYEQYF.

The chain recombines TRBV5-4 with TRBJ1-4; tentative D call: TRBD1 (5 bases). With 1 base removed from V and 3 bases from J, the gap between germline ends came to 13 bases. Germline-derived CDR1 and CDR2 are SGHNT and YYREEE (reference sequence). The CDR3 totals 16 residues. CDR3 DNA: TGTGCCAGCAGCTTGCGGGGGATCAGAGCTAATGAAAAACTGTTTTTT. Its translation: CASSLRGIRANEKLFF.

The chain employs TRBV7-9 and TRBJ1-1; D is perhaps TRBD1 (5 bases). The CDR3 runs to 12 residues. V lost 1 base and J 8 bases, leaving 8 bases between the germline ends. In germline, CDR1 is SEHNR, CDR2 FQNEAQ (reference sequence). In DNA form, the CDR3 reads TGTGCCAGCAGCTTAGTCCGGACAGAAGCTTTCTTT. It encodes CASSLVRTEAFF. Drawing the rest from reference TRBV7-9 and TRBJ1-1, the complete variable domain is DTGVSQNPRHKITKRGQNVTFRCDPISEHNRLYWYRQTLGQGPEFLTYFQNEAQLEKSRLLSDRFSAERPKGSFSTLEIQRTEQGDSAMYLCASSLVRTEAFFGQGTRLTVV.

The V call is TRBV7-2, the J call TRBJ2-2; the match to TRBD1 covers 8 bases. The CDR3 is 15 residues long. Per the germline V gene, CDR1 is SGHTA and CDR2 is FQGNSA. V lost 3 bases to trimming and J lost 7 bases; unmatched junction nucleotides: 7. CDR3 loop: CASSLRQGAVGELFF. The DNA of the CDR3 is TGTGCCAGCAGCTTGAGGCAGGGGGCGGTCGGGGAGCTGTTTTTT.

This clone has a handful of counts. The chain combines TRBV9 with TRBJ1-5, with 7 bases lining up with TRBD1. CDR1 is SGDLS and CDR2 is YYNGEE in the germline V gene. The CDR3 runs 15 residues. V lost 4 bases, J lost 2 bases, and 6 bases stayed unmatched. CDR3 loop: CASSPTGDRNQPQHF. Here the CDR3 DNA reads TGTGCCAGCAGCCCAACAGGGGATCGCAATCAGCCCCAGCATTTT.

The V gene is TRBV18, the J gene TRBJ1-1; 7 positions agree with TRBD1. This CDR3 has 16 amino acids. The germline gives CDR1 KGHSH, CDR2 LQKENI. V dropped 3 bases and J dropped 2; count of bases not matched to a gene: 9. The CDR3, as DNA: TGTGCCAGCTCACCCCCTCTGAGGGGGCCCAACACTGAAGCTTTCTTT. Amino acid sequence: CASSPPLRGPNTEAFF.

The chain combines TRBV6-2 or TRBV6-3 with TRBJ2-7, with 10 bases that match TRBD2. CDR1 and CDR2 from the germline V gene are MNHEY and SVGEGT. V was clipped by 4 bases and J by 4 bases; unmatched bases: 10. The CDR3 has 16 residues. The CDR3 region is CASSFRTSGKMYEQYF. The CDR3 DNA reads TGTGCCAGCAGTTTCCGGACTAGCGGAAAGATGTACGAGCAGTACTTC.

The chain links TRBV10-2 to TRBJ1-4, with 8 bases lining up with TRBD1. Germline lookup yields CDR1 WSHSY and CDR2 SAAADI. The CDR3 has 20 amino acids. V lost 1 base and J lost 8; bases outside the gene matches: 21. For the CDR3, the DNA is TGCGCCAGCAGTGAGTTGATTCTCCGGGACAGGTTCTTCTGGCGGGAAAAACTGTTTTTT. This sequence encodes CASSELILRDRFFWREKLFF.

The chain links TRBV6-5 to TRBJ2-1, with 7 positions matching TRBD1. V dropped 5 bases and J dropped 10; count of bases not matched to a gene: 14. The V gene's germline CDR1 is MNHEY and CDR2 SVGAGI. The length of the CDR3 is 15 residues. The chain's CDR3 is CASSPLLDRILEQFF. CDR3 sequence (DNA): TGTGCCAGCAGTCCGCTTTTGGACAGGATCTTAGAGCAGTTCTTC.

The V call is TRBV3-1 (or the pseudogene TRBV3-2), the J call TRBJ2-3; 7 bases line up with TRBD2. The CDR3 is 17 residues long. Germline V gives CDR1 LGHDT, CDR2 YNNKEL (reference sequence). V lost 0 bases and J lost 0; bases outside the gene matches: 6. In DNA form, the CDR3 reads TGTGCCAGCAGCCAAGATAGGGCAGCGGGGAGCACAGATACGCAGTATTTT. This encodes CASSQDRAAGSTDTQYF.

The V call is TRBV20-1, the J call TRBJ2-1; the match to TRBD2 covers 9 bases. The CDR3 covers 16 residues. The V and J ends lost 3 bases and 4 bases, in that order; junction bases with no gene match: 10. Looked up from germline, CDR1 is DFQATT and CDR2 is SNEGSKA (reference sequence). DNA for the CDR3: TGCAGTGCTAGTTTTGGGAGCGGGGGGCGGTACAATGAGCAGTTCTTC. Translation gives CSASFGSGGRYNEQFF.

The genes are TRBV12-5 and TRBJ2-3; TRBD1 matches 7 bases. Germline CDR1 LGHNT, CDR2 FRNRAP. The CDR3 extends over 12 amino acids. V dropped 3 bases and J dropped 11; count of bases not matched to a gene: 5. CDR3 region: CASGFGTALQYF. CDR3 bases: TGTGCTAGTGGTTTCGGGACAGCCCTGCAGTATTTT.

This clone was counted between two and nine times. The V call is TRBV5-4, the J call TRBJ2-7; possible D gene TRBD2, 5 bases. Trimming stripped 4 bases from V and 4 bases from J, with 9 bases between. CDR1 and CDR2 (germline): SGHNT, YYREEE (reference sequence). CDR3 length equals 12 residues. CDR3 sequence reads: CASSLDFYEQYF. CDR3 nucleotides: TGTGCCAGCAGCCTGGACTTTTACGAGCAGTACTTC.

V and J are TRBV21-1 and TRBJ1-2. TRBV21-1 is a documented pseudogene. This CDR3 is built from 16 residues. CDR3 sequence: CASSRKIQTGNYGYTF. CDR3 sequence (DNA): TGTGCCAGCAGCAGAAAAATTCAAACCGGTAACTATGGCTACACCTTC.

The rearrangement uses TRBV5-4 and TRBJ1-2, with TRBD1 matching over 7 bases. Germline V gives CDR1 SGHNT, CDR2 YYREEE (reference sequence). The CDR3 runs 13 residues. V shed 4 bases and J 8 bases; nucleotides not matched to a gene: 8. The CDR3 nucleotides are TGTGCCAGCAGCCTGACAGGGTCGGGAGGCTACACCTTC. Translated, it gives CASSLTGSGGYTF.

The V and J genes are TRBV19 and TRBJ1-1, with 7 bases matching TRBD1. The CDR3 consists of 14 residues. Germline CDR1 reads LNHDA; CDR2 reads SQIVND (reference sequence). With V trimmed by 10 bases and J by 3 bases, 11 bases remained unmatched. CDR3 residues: CATNYRGKDTEAFF. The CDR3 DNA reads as TGTGCCACCAATTACAGGGGTAAGGACACTGAAGCTTTCTTT.

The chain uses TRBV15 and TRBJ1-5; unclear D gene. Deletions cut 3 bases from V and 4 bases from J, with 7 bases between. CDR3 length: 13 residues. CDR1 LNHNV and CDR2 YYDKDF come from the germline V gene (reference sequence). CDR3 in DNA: TGTGCCACCAGCAGGACACTTAATCAGCCCCAGCATTTT. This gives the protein CATSRTLNQPQHF. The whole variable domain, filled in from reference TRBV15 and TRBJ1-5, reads DAMVIQNPRYQVTQFGKPVTLSCSQTLNHNVMYWYQQKSSQAPKLLFHYYDKDFNNEADTPDNFQSRRPNTSFCFLDIRSPGLGDTAMYLCATSRTLNQPQHFGDGTRLSIL.

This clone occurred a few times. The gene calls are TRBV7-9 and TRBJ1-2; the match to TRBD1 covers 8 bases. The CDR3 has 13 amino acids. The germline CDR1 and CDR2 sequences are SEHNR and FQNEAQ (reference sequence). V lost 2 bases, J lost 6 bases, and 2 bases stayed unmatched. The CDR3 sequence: CASSLTGGHGYTF. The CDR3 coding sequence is TGTGCCAGCAGCTTAACAGGGGGTCATGGCTACACCTTC.

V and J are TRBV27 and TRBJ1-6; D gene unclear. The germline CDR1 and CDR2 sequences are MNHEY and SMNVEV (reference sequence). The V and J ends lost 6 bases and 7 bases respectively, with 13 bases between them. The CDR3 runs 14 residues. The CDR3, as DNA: TGTGCCAGCAGGCCACCGGGGTCGAATTCACCCCTCCACTTT. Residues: CASRPPGSNSPLHF.

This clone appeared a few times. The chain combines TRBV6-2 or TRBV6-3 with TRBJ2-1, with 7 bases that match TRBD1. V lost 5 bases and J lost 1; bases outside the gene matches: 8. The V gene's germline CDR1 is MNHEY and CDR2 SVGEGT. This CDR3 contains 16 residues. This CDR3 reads CASSRGPSLSYNEQFF. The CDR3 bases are TGTGCCAGCAGTAGGGGGCCCTCTTTATCCTACAATGAGCAGTTCTTC.